The T cell receptor (beta chain) described here comes from a study of early T cells in non-severe SARS-CoV-2 infection. Whole-study context: The input, bulk RNA from unsorted whole blood, was sequenced, and chains were unpaired. Study conclusions and caveats: Matching with VDJdb favored anti-spike CD8 responses (missing private and CD4 specificities).

V lost 0 bases and J 6 bases, leaving 12 bases between the germline ends. Germline CDR1 is MNHEY and CDR2 is SVGEGT. This CDR3 spans 15 amino acids. Individual cDNA molecules received unique molecular identifiers. Via MiXCR, TCRdb re-called the 5' RACE reads, giving one row per CDR3 protein. The table records tens of thousands of distinct CDR3 sequences, nearly 5.5% of them present only once. In the case of this clonotype: Its target is unknown.

The chain employs TRBV6-2 or TRBV6-3 and TRBJ1-5, with D perhaps matching TRBD1 (6 bases). The TCR sequence derives from an adult who was a healthcare worker with PCR-confirmed SARS-CoV-2 infection or an uninfected control (not recorded which). The sample consisted of whole blood. CDR3 sequence (DNA): TGTGCCAGCAGTTACTCGACGGCCAGGGGTCAGCCCCAGCATTTT. Its protein is CASSYSTARGQPQHF.